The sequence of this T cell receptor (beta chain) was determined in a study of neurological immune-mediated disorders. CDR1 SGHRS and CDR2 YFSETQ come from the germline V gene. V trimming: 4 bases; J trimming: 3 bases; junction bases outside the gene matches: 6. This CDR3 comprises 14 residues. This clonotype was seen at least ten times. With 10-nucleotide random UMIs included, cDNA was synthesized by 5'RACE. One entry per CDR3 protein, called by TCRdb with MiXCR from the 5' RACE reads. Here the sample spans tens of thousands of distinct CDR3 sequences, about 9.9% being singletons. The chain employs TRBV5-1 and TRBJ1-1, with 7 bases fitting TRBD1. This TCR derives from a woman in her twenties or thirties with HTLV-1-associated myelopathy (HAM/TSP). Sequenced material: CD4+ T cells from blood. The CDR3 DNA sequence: TGCGCCAGCAGCGCTCTAACAGGGGACACTGAAGCTTTCTTT. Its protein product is CASSALTGDTEAFF.